This T cell receptor beta chain was sequenced for a study of blood T cell repertoires in COVID-19. TCRdb keeps only in-frame clones here, not all; method: immunoSEQ multiplex PCR. The sample includes 200,000 or so clones, 65% to 85% seen only once; the top ten take 17%. This clone occurred a few times. Other DNA sequences from this sample encode an identical CDR3 as well. The CDR3 length is 15 residues. The V end was cut by 5 bases, the J end by 2 bases, with 16 bases between. The germline V gene has CDR1 SGHTA and CDR2 FQGNSA. The TCR comes from a man in his fifties or sixties with active or convalescent COVID-19. The J gene is TRBJ2-7, the V gene TRBV7-2, with D possibly TRBD1 on 7 matching bases. The sequenced material came from peripheral blood. CDR3 DNA sequence: TGTGCCAGCAGCCCAGGGGGGACTTCGACCTACGAGCAGTACTTC. Translating gives CASSPGGTSTYEQYF.